This is a list of T cell receptor beta chains from one sample in a study of alternative splicing in chronic myeloid leukemia remission. TCRdb reprocessed the bulk RNA-seq reads and reports one entry per CDR3 protein, with no DNA. The sample comprises over 250 distinct CDR3 sequences, roughly 90% of which are singletons, and approximately 25% rests with the top ten. The specimen was PBMCs or total blood leukocytes (not recorded which), collected during remission. The source of these receptors is an adult with chronic myeloid leukemia. CDR3s include the opening cysteine and the closing phenylalanine or tryptophan. Clone size is given for some rows only: seen once, a few or many times, or a class if the clone is expanded.

j_call clone_size v_call cdr3_aa
TRBJ1-1 - TRBV4-2 CASSPWDNTEAFF
TRBJ1-2 - TRBV7-9 CASSLGHGLDNYGYTF
TRBJ2-2 - TRBV25-1 CASSVGADTGELFF
TRBJ2-3 - TRBV24-1 CATSVWGDTQYF
TRBJ1-4 - TRBV6-2/TRBV6-3 CASSTTGATNEKLFF
TRBJ1-1 - TRBV30 CAWKLLANTEAFF
TRBJ2-2 - TRBV10-3 CAIRDGTGELFF
TRBJ1-2 - TRBV20-1 CSAQAGTGDRGYTF
TRBJ2-2 - TRBV20/OR9-2 CSARRPGPGELFF
TRBJ2-7 - TRBV20-1 CSARDQTSKPLYEQYF
TRBJ1-4 few TRBV23-1 CANTTATNEKLFF
TRBJ1-2 - TRBV5-4 CASSSGAKLSVNYGYTF
TRBJ1-1 - TRBV9 CASSAGQDTEAFF
TRBJ2-1 once TRBV28 CASRSTGYNEQFF
TRBJ1-2 - TRBV7-6 CASSLLPTGQGGGYTF
TRBJ2-3 - TRBV2 CASSTGGDTQYF
TRBJ2-7 - TRBV5-1 CASSSGPYEQYF
TRBJ1-1 - TRBV20-1 CSARKVLELNTEAFF
TRBJ1-5 few TRBV18 CASSPLQGDRPQHF
TRBJ2-7 - TRBV6-5 CASQGQGREQYF
TRBJ1-1 - TRBV20-1 CSAIDPRVHTEAFF
TRBJ2-1 - TRBV7-2 CASSFRLVMSSYNEQFF